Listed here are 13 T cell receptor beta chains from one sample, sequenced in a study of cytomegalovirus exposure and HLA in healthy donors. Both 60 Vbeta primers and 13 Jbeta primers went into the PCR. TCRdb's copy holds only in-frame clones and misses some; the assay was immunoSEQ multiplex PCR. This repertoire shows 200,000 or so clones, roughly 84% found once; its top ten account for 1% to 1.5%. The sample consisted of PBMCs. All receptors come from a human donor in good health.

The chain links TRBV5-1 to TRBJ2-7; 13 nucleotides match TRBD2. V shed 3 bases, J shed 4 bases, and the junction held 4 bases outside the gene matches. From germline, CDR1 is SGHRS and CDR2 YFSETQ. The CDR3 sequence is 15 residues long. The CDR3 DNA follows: TGCGCCAGCAGCTCACCGGGACTAGCGGGATACGAGCAGTACTTC. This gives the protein CASSSPGLAGYEQYF.

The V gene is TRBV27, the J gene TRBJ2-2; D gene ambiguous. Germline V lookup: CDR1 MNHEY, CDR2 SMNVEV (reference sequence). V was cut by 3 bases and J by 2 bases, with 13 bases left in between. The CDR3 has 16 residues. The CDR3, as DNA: TGTGCCAGCAGTTTGCGTTTGCGCCGCAACACCGGGGAGCTGTTTTTT. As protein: CASSLRLRRNTGELFF.

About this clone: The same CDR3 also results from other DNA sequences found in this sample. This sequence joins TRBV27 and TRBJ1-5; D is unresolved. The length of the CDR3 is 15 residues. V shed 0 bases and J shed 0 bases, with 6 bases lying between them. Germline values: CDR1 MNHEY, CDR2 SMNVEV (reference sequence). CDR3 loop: CASSLSGDSNQPQHF. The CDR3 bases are TGTGCCAGCAGTTTATCCGGGGATAGCAATCAGCCCCAGCATTTT.

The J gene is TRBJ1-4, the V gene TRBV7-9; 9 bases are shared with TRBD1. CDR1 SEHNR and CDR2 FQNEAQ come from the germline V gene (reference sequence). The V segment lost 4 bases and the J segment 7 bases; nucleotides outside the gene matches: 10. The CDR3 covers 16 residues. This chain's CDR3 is CASSSPADRGGEKLFF. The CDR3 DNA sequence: TGTGCCAGCAGCTCTCCCGCGGACAGGGGAGGTGAAAAACTGTTTTTT.

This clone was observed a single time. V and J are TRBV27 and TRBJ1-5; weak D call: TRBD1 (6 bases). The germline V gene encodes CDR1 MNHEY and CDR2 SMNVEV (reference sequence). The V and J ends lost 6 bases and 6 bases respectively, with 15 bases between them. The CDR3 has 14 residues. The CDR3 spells CASRKGGVGQPQHF. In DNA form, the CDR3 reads TGTGCCAGCAGGAAAGGGGGAGTCGGTCAGCCCCAGCATTTT.

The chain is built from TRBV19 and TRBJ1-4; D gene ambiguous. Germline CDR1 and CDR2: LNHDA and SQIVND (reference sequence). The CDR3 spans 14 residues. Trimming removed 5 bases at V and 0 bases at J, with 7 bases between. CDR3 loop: CASSYRATNEKLFF. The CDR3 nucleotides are TGTGCCAGTAGTTACCGCGCAACTAATGAAAAACTGTTTTTT. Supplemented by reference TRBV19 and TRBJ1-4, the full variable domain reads DGGITQSPKYLFRKEGQNVTLSCEQNLNHDAMYWYRQDPGQGLRLIYYSQIVNDFQKGDIAEGYSVSREKKESFPLTVTSAQKNPTAFYLCASSYRATNEKLFFGSGTQLSVL.

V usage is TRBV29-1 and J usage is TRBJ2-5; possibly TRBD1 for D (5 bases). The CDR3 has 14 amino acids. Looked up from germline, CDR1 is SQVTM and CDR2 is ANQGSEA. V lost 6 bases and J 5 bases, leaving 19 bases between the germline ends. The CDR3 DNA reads TGCAGCGTCAGGGTCGCCAATTTGGGGGAGACCCAGTACTTC. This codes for CSVRVANLGETQYF.

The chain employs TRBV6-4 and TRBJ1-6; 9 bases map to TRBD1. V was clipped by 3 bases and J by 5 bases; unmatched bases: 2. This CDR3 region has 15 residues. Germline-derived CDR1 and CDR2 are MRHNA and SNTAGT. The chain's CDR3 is CASSEGDRDNSPLHF. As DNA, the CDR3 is TGTGCCAGCAGTGAAGGGGACAGGGATAATTCACCCCTCCACTTT.

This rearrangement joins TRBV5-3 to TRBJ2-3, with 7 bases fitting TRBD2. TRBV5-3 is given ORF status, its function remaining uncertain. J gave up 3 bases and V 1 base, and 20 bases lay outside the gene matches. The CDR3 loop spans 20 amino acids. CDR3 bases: TGTGCCAGAAGCTTGTCGGGAGCCCCGTCGGCGCGGGAGTCTACAGATACGCAGTATTTT. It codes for CARSLSGAPSARESTDTQYF.

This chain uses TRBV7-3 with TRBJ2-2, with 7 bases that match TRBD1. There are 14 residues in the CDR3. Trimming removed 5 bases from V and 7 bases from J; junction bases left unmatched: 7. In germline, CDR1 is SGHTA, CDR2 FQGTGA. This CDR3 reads CASSTDRAGGELFF. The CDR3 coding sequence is TGTGCCAGCAGCACCGACAGGGCGGGCGGGGAGCTGTTTTTT.

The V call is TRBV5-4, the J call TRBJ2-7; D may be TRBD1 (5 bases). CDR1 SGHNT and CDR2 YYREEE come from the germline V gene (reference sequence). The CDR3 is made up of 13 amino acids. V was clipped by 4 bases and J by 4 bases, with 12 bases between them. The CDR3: CASSKDTNYEQYF. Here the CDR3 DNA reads TGTGCCAGCAGCAAGGACACTAATTACGAGCAGTACTTC.

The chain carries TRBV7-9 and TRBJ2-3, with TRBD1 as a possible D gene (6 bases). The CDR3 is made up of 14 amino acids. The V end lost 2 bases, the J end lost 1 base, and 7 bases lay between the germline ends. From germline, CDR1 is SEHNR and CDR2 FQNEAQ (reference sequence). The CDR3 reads CASSLKGGTDTQYF. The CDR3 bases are TGTGCCAGCAGCTTAAAGGGGGGCACAGATACGCAGTATTTT. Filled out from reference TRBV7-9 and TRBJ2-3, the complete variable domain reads DTGVSQNPRHKITKRGQNVTFRCDPISEHNRLYWYRQTLGQGPEFLTYFQNEAQLEKSRLLSDRFSAERPKGSFSTLEIQRTEQGDSAMYLCASSLKGGTDTQYFGPGTRLTVL.

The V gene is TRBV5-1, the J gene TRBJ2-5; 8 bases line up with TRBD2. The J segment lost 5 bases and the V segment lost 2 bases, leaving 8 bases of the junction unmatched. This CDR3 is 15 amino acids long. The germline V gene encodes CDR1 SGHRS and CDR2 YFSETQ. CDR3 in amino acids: CASSLGPSGGETQYF. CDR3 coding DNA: TGCGCCAGCAGCTTAGGTCCGTCGGGGGGGGAGACCCAGTACTTC.